The rows below give T cell receptor beta chains drawn from one sample of a study of metastatic and nonmetastatic thyroid tumors. With MiXCR, TCRdb reprocessed the PCR reads. The data show about 4,400 clones, around a third seen once. Sequencing was carried out using adjacent normal tissue. The source is a male donor with papillary thyroid cancer or a benign thyroid nodule (not recorded which). Some clones in this sample may be carry-over from other donors' samples. Each CDR3 is given without its conserved first and last residue.

TRBJ2-3	TRBV30	13	AWSLRRGGTDTQY
TRBJ1-1	TRBV15	14	ATSRPIDRGYTEAF
TRBJ1-3	TRBV28	11	ASSFQGSGTIY
TRBJ2-7	TRBV6-1	14	ASSEMQVTASYEQY
TRBJ2-1	TRBV5-1	12	ASTGQGAHNDQF
TRBJ2-7	TRBV30	10	AWSAWAGEQY
TRBJ2-7	TRBV27	11	ASSLGELGEQY
TRBJ1-5	TRBV20-1	11	SAPGQLNQPQH
TRBJ1-6	TRBV2	11	ASRAGTNSPLH
TRBJ2-7	TRBV19	10	ASRDASYEQY
TRBJ2-2	TRBV4-2	16	ASSLQGGLAQYTGELF
TRBJ1-1	TRBV9	11	ASGSGQDTEAF
TRBJ2-4	TRBV27	11	ASSFRAKSIQY
TRBJ1-1	TRBV19	12	ASSRGQGTAEAF
TRBJ1-4	TRBV5-1	12	ASSLTGGAEKLF
TRBJ2-5	TRBV5-1	13	ASSSTSGRVETQY
TRBJ2-3	TRBV19	13	ASSRAKGVGDTQY
TRBJ1-2	TRBV4-3	13	ASSQGGANNYGYT
TRBJ2-3	TRBV4-1	14	ASSQDAGVAAYTQY
TRBJ2-7	TRBV5-1	12	ASSLIGGRDEQY
TRBJ1-2	TRBV11-3	13	ASSQEAGTGYGYT
TRBJ2-7	TRBV27	12	ASSLRQGQNEQY
TRBJ1-2	TRBV5-1	11	ASSFDRTAAYT
TRBJ1-2	TRBV19	13	ASSMTGTANYGYT
TRBJ2-7	TRBV7-6	13	ASSLSGGVLYEQY
TRBJ2-7	TRBV19	12	ASSIRATFYEQY
TRBJ1-2	TRBV20-1	11	SAREEGNYGYT
TRBJ2-7	TRBV28	15	ASSSEPSGWAFGEQY
TRBJ2-1	TRBV30	14	AWSSGLGGSYNEQF
TRBJ2-5	TRBV6-4	12	ASSEHGARETQY
TRBJ2-1	TRBV30	10	AWSPSYNEQF
TRBJ2-7	TRBV24-1	12	ATSAIGGAYEQY
TRBJ1-1	TRBV25-1	14	ASSGPGEGGYTEAF
TRBJ2-4	TRBV11-2	17	ASGLNPGLADTGKNTQY
TRBJ1-1	TRBV11-2	15	ASSLKGSTVANTEAF
TRBJ2-7	TRBV14	12	ASSQVQGMSRQY
TRBJ2-7	TRBV28	10	ASSVERYEQY
TRBJ2-7	TRBV28	11	ASLVWADYEQN
TRBJ1-2	TRBV9	10	ASSISDYGYT
TRBJ2-1	TRBV5-6	12	ASSWGGQRNEQF
TRBJ2-2	TRBV19	14	ASSITLGLSTGEPF
TRBJ1-1	TRBV6-1	15	ASTNFWGTHLNTEAF
TRBJ2-5	TRBV5-1	11	ASSLGQRGTQY
TRBJ1-3	TRBV19	12	ASKGTHSGNTIY
TRBJ1-2	TRBV25-1	9	ASSEGGGYT
TRBJ1-5	TRBV7-8	13	ASSKSGQVGQPQH
TRBJ2-1	TRBV6-4	12	ASSPAGEIDEQF
TRBJ1-1	TRBV24-1	13	ATSDPTQGNTEAF
TRBJ2-7	TRBV5-1	13	ASSALAGGLYEQY
TRBJ2-1	TRBV11-2	13	ASSSRDPQPNEQF
TRBJ1-1	TRBV18	11	ASSPWGRTEAF
TRBJ1-1	TRBV11-2	13	ASSPRVYGDTEAF
TRBJ1-1	TRBV6-5	13	ASSYGGQVNTEAF
TRBJ1-2	TRBV20-1	11	SARDRANYGYT